The rows below give T cell receptor beta chains drawn from one sample of a study of shared clonotypes between healthy human individuals. The repertoire was sequenced with immunoSEQ multiplex PCR; TCRdb's copy has only in-frame clones and lacks some. The repertoire holds about 330,000 clones, with more than 75% as singletons. Sequenced material: memory CD8+ T cells sorted from blood. The receptors were sampled from a man younger than 30 in good health. Both conserved end residues are part of each CDR3. D genes are given only for firm matches. Size is omitted from some rows. Given values are once, few, many or a class for expanded clones.

>TRBJ1-6|TRBV6-6|TRBD1|few
CASSPGGTGPSPLHF
TGTGCCAGCAGTCCCGGGGGGACAGGTCCTTCACCCCTCCACTTT
>TRBJ1-1|TRBV4-3|TRBD1|once
CASSQVWDSGIEAFF
TGCGCCAGCAGCCAAGTGTGGGACAGTGGAATTGAAGCTTTCTTT
>TRBJ2-7|TRBV7-9|.|.
CASSLDSALSYEQYF
TGTGCCAGCAGCTTAGACAGTGCCCTCTCCTACGAGCAGTACTTC
>TRBJ2-1|TRBV7-8|.|.
CASSFPQSLEQFF
TGTGCCAGCAGCTTTCCCCAATCTCTCGAGCAGTTCTTC
>TRBJ2-7|TRBV14|.|.
CASSQGGLSYEQYF
TGTGCCAGCAGCCAAGGGGGGTTATCCTACGAGCAGTACTTC
>TRBJ2-7|TRBV7-6|.|.
CASSLEGHLYEQYF
TGTGCCAGCAGCTTAGAGGGACACCTCTACGAGCAGTACTTC
>TRBJ2-1|TRBV2|TRBD2|few
CASPDRGTSGGRQSYNEQFF
TGTGCCAGCCCTGATAGGGGGACTAGCGGGGGTCGCCAGTCCTACAATGAGCAGTTCTTC
>TRBJ2-2|TRBV10-3|TRBD2|.
CAISASGSTGELFF
TGTGCCATCAGTGCGAGCGGGAGTACCGGGGAGCTGTTTTTT
>TRBJ2-3|TRBV4-1|TRBD2|.
CASSQVIGGLVTDTQYF
TGCGCCAGCAGCCAAGTAATTGGGGGACTAGTCACAGATACGCAGTATTTT
>TRBJ2-7|TRBV6-5|TRBD1|.
CASSTGTGFYEQYF
TGTGCCAGCAGCACCGGGACAGGGTTCTACGAGCAGTACTTC
>TRBJ2-7|TRBV7-6|.|.
CASSLADGLGPYEQYF
TGTGCCAGCAGCTTAGCAGACGGGCTAGGTCCCTACGAGCAGTACTTC
>TRBJ2-7|TRBV4-3|TRBD1|.
CASSDGQGPPHEQYF
TGCGCCAGCAGCGACGGACAGGGGCCCCCCCACGAGCAGTACTTC
>TRBJ2-7|TRBV2|.|.
CASSQIYEQYF
TGTGCCAGCAGTCAGATCTACGAGCAGTACTTC
>TRBJ2-3|TRBV7-9|.|.
CASSLGTDTQYF
TGTGCCAGCAGCTTAGGCACAGATACGCAGTATTTT
>TRBJ2-5|TRBV6-1|.|.
CASSSTLGQKETQYF
TGTGCCAGCAGTTCCACACTAGGACAGAAAGAGACCCAGTACTTC
>TRBJ1-1|TRBV4-1|.|.
CASSPGVRTEAFF
TGCGCCAGCAGCCCAGGGGTAAGAACTGAAGCTTTCTTT
>TRBJ2-1|TRBV4-1|.|.
CASSQVRNEQFF
TGCGCCAGCAGCCAAGTGAGGAATGAGCAGTTCTTC
>TRBJ2-1|TRBV30|.|.
CACSVAMSDNEQFF
TGTGCCTGCAGCGTAGCGATGAGTGACAATGAGCAGTTCTTC
>TRBJ2-7|TRBV6-5|.|once
CASRAGSSYEQYF
TGTGCCAGCAGGGCGGGAAGCTCCTACGAGCAGTACTTC
>TRBJ2-7|TRBV4-1|.|.
CASQEGPMSSYEQYF
TGCGCCAGCCAAGAGGGCCCTATGAGCTCCTACGAGCAGTACTTC
>TRBJ2-3|TRBV19|TRBD2|few
CASSLSGGITDTQYF
TGTGCCAGTAGCCTTAGCGGGGGCATCACAGATACGCAGTATTTT
>TRBJ1-1|TRBV28|.|.
CASIGSWRGGAFF
TGTGCCAGCATCGGCTCATGGCGAGGCGGAGCTTTCTTT
>TRBJ1-1|TRBV5-4|.|.
CASSTAGAPYTEAFF
TGTGCCAGCAGCACCGCAGGGGCCCCTTACACTGAAGCTTTCTTT
>TRBJ1-6|TRBV6-1|TRBD1|.
CASSGRPGQGQKSYNSPLHF
TGTGCCAGCAGTGGTAGACCGGGACAGGGGCAGAAGTCCTATAATTCACCCCTCCACTTT
>TRBJ2-7|TRBV6-1|TRBD1|.
CASSETGGLYEQYF
TGTGCCAGCAGTGAGACAGGGGGATTGTACGAGCAGTACTTC
>TRBJ2-6|TRBV7-9|.|.
CASSFGATGANVLTF
TGTGCCAGCAGCTTCGGGGCTACTGGGGCCAACGTCCTGACTTTC
>TRBJ2-7|TRBV13|TRBD1|.
CASSPGDSKHYEQYF
TGTGCCAGCAGCCCCGGGGACAGCAAACACTACGAGCAGTACTTC
>TRBJ2-1|TRBV10-2|.|.
CASSLRGLAGPVRNEQFF
TGCGCCAGCAGTCTCAGGGGGCTAGCGGGGCCTGTTAGGAATGAGCAGTTCTTC
>TRBJ2-7|TRBV19|.|.
CASSKVLSSYEQYF
TGTGCCAGTAGTAAAGTACTGAGCTCCTACGAGCAGTACTTC
>TRBJ2-7|TRBV29-1|.|.
CSVPGFDEQYF
TGCAGCGTTCCCGGATTCGACGAGCAGTACTTC
>TRBJ1-6|TRBV5-5|.|.
CASSPGLNSPLHF
TGTGCCAGCAGCCCTGGACTTAATTCACCCCTCCACTTT
>TRBJ2-7|TRBV13|.|.
CASSSGLFHEQYF
TGTGCCAGCAGCTCCGGACTATTCCACGAGCAGTACTTC
>TRBJ2-3|TRBV5-1|TRBD1|.
CASSLTGPTGDSQYF
TGCGCCAGCAGCCTAACCGGGCCTACAGGGGATTCGCAGTATTTT
>TRBJ2-4|TRBV27|.|.
CASSPTERERSKNIQYF
TGTGCCAGCAGCCCCACGGAAAGGGAGCGAAGCAAAAACATTCAGTACTTC
>TRBJ1-2|TRBV2|.|once
CASTAIPTDYGYTF
TGTGCCAGCACTGCGATCCCCACAGACTATGGCTACACCTTC
>TRBJ1-2|TRBV30|.|.
CAWSALEGANYGYTF
TGTGCCTGGAGTGCCCTAGAGGGGGCTAACTATGGCTACACCTTC
>TRBJ1-4|TRBV7-7|.|.
CASSFGRRRTEKLFF
TGTGCTAGCAGCTTCGGGAGGAGAAGGACCGAAAAACTGTTTTTT
>TRBJ2-5|TRBV2|.|.
CASRARGVASEQETQYF
TGTGCCAGCAGAGCCCGTGGGGTGGCTAGCGAACAAGAGACCCAGTACTTC
>TRBJ2-1|TRBV27|.|.
CASTDSMSNEQFF
TGTGCCAGCACGGACAGTATGAGCAATGAGCAGTTCTTC
>TRBJ2-7|TRBV7-9|TRBD1|.
CASSSPGTGDYEQYF
TGTGCCAGCAGCTCACCCGGGACAGGCGACTACGAGCAGTACTTC
>TRBJ1-4|TRBV5-1|TRBD1|.
CASSPSPTGDEKLFF
TGCGCCAGCAGCCCCAGCCCGACAGGGGATGAAAAACTGTTTTTT
>TRBJ1-1|TRBV5-6|.|.
CASSSFAARWGYTEAFF
TGTGCCAGCAGCTCTTTCGCGGCCCGATGGGGGTACACTGAAGCTTTCTTT
>TRBJ2-7|TRBV14|TRBD1|.
CASSQVLGQGFEQYF
TGTGCCAGCAGCCAAGTACTGGGACAGGGTTTCGAGCAGTACTTC
>TRBJ2-2|TRBV29-1|.|once
CSVEGGRSGTGELFF
TGCAGCGTTGAAGGAGGGCGGTCGGGCACCGGGGAGCTGTTTTTT
>TRBJ2-7|TRBV7-9|.|.
CASLSGPEQYF
TGTGCCAGCCTTTCCGGGCCCGAGCAGTACTTC
>TRBJ2-7|TRBV7-9|.|.
CASSSWTDPGFEQYF
TGTGCCAGCAGCTCTTGGACGGACCCTGGATTCGAGCAGTACTTC
>TRBJ2-3|TRBV9|TRBD2|.
CASTLAGILTDTQYF
TGTGCCAGCACCTTAGCGGGTATTCTCACAGATACGCAGTATTTT
>TRBJ2-7|TRBV13|.|many
CASSLGIPGPLDEQYF
TGTGCCAGCAGCTTAGGAATCCCTGGCCCTCTCGACGAGCAGTACTTC
>TRBJ1-6|TRBV7-6|.|.
CASSLDPFDLVYNSPLHF
TGTGCCAGCAGCTTAGATCCCTTCGACCTTGTCTATAATTCACCCCTCCACTTT